Listed below are T cell receptor beta chains from one sample, sequenced in a study of T cell repertoires in cytomegalovirus infection. TCRdb used MiXCR to reprocess the reads, holding one entry per CDR3 protein. The sample consists of 86,000 or so distinct CDR3 sequences, more than 20% of them appearing once. Their antigen targets remain unknown. The material sequenced was CD8+ T cells from cultured PBMCs, taken from culture after CMV antigen stimulation. Receptor source: a human donor in good health (CMV status not recorded). Some clones in this sample may be carry-over from other donors' samples. CDR3s include the opening cysteine and the closing phenylalanine or tryptophan. A D gene is named only where the DNA matches it firmly. Not all rows give a size; the values are once, few, many and, for expanded clones, a class.

v_call	d_call	clone_size	j_call	cdr3_aa	cdr3_nt
TRBV5-6	TRBD1	-	TRBJ2-7	CASRTGTVGEQYF	TGTGCCAGCAGAACCGGGACAGTGGGCGAGCAGTACTTC
TRBV6-5	-	-	TRBJ2-1	CASSYSSSSYNEQFF	TGTGCCAGCAGTTACTCGAGCAGCTCCTACAATGAGCAGTTCTTC
TRBV6-1	TRBD2	-	TRBJ2-2	CASPESGGGTGELFF	TGTGCCAGCCCAGAGAGCGGGGGGGGCACCGGGGAGCTGTTTTTT
TRBV11-2	-	many	TRBJ1-1	CASSLEGWDTEAFF	TGTGCCAGCAGCTTAGAAGGTTGGGACACTGAAGCTTTCTTT
TRBV27	-	few	TRBJ1-5	CASSKPNQPQHF	TGTGCCAGCAGCAAACCTAATCAGCCCCAGCATTTT
TRBV19	TRBD1	-	TRBJ2-2	CASSSTGGHTGELFF	TGTGCCAGTAGTTCGACAGGGGGCCACACCGGGGAGCTGTTTTTT
TRBV27	TRBD1	few	TRBJ2-7	CASNSRGYSREQYF	TGTGCCAGCAACTCCAGGGGGTACTCGAGGGAGCAGTACTTC
TRBV3-1	-	-	TRBJ2-3	CASSQDGFSVGTDTQYF	TGTGCCAGCAGCCAAGATGGTTTCAGTGTGGGCACAGATACGCAGTATTTT
TRBV11-2	-	few	TRBJ1-6	CASSPKPGSINSPLHF	TGTGCCAGCAGCCCCAAGCCGGGCAGTATTAATTCACCCCTCCACTTT
TRBV7-9	TRBD1	-	TRBJ2-1	CASSPPTGRLYNEQFF	TGTGCCAGCAGCCCCCCGACAGGGCGACTTTACAATGAGCAGTTCTTC
TRBV19	-	many	TRBJ1-2	CASSILTGVDGYTF	TGTGCCAGTAGTATCCTAACAGGCGTTGATGGCTACACCTTC
TRBV5-6	-	-	TRBJ1-6	CASSFGGEFGSPLHF	TGTGCCAGCAGCTTCGGGGGGGAATTCGGTTCACCCCTCCACTTT
TRBV12-3/TRBV12-4	TRBD1	few	TRBJ2-7	CASSGTAYEQYF	TGTGCCAGCAGTGGGACAGCCTACGAGCAGTACTTC
TRBV20-1	-	-	TRBJ1-6	CSARDTAMNSPLHF	TGCAGTGCTAGAGATACGGCAATGAATTCACCCCTCCACTTT
TRBV5-6	-	few	TRBJ1-5	CASTLGIGQPQHF	TGTGCCAGCACCTTAGGGATCGGGCAGCCCCAGCATTTT
TRBV5-3	-	-	TRBJ2-3	CASSPGSVTYDTQYF	TGTGCCAGCAGCCCCGGTAGCGTAACCTACGATACGCAGTATTTT
TRBV5-1	-	few	TRBJ1-1	CASSLEGRNTEAFF	TGCGCCAGCAGCTTAGAAGGGCGGAACACTGAAGCTTTCTTT
TRBV10-3	-	few	TRBJ1-5	CAISDNNQPQHF	TGTGCCATCAGTGACAACAATCAGCCCCAGCATTTT
TRBV9	TRBD2	-	TRBJ2-5	CASGLAGDRQETQYF	TGTGCCAGCGGTCTAGCGGGGGACCGACAAGAGACCCAGTACTTC
TRBV9	TRBD2	-	TRBJ2-1	CASSVEPSGRINEQFF	TGTGCCAGCAGCGTAGAACCTAGCGGGAGGATCAATGAGCAGTTCTTC
TRBV12-3/TRBV12-4	-	many	TRBJ1-5	CASSFGGLSNQPQHF	TGTGCCAGCAGTTTCGGGGGACTAAGCAATCAGCCCCAGCATTTT
TRBV19	TRBD1	few	TRBJ2-7	CASSISFDRGTSEQYF	TGTGCCAGTAGCATTTCCTTCGACAGGGGGACCAGCGAGCAGTACTTC
TRBV30	-	-	TRBJ1-6	CAWSGNVGNSPLHF	TGTGCCTGGAGTGGTAACGTCGGTAATTCACCCCTCCACTTT
TRBV19	-	many	TRBJ2-3	CASSITGITDTQYF	TGTGCCAGTAGTATAACAGGCATAACAGATACGCAGTATTTT
TRBV6-2/TRBV6-3	TRBD1	few	TRBJ1-5	CASSPGQGFRQPQHF	TGTGCCAGCAGTCCGGGACAGGGTTTCAGACAGCCCCAGCATTTT
TRBV7-7	TRBD1	-	TRBJ2-3	CASSGTGADTQYF	TGTGCCAGCAGTGGGACAGGGGCAGATACGCAGTATTTT
TRBV5-4	-	-	TRBJ2-7	CASRGSSVHEQYF	TGTGCCAGCAGGGGATCTTCGGTCCACGAGCAGTACTTC
TRBV5-1	-	-	TRBJ1-5	CASSSAPGALGEPQHF	TGCGCCAGCAGCTCCGCCCCGGGGGCCCTCGGGGAGCCCCAGCATTTT
TRBV4-3	TRBD2	few	TRBJ2-2	CASSQGRLAGAFGELFF	TGCGCCAGCAGCCAAGGCCGACTAGCGGGAGCTTTCGGGGAGCTGTTTTTT